This T cell receptor (beta chain) was sequenced for a study of cytomegalovirus exposure and HLA in healthy donors. Overall study: There were under 140 million unique TCR beta sequences, drawn from 150 million to 200 million T cells, in an earlier analysis.

Study-level results: Later, an analysis found that common viral pathogens appeared to be linked with several of the most significant clusters.

Comment on this clone: Its antigen is undetermined.

PCR amplification relied on 60 Vbeta primers (plus 13 Jbeta primers). Measured with immunoSEQ multiplex PCR; TCRdb has only the in-frame clones, and not every one. The sample gives some 200,000 clones, roughly 80% of which show up once; approximately 6.3% is in the top ten. This CDR3 has 14 amino acids. Germline V gene data show CDR1 as LNHDA and CDR2 as SQIVND (reference sequence). The V and J ends lost 7 bases and 5 bases, in that order; junction bases with no gene match: 8. The TCR sequence derives from a man aged 40-49 years in good health and CMV-seropositive. The source material was PBMCs. This chain uses TRBV19 with TRBJ2-5; 9 nucleotides match TRBD1. The CDR3: CASNPGQGWETQYF. The DNA for the CDR3 is TGTGCCAGTAATCCGGGACAGGGCTGGGAGACCCAGTACTTC.